This entry lists 14 T cell receptor beta chains sequenced from one sample in a study of blood T cell repertoires in COVID-19. Sequenced by immunoSEQ multiplex PCR; TCRdb stores in-frame clones only, minus some. This table has a few hundred thousand clones, around 87% appearing once. Sequenced sample: PBMCs or T cells enriched from blood (not recorded which). The receptors here all came from a man aged 35 to 55 in a cohort exposed to, infected with or recovered from COVID-19 (not recorded which).

This clone was counted only a few times. This chain connects TRBV16 to TRBJ1-5; 8 nucleotides match TRBD1. Germline-derived CDR1 and CDR2 are KGHSY and FQNENV. This CDR3 is built from 15 residues. V lost 2 bases, J lost 2 bases, and 2 bases stayed unmatched. DNA of the CDR3: TGTGCCAGCAGCCAAGGGGGACAGGGCAATCAGCCCCAGCATTTT. It translates to CASSQGGQGNQPQHF. Based on the CDR3 plus reference TRBV16 and TRBJ1-5, the full variable domain is GEEVAQTPKHLVRGEGQKAKLYCAPIKGHSYVFWYQQVLKNEFKFLISFQNENVFDETGMPKERFSAKCLPNSPCSLEIQATKLEDSAVYFCASSQGGQGNQPQHFGDGTRLSIL.

The chain joins TRBV28 to TRBJ2-2; TRBD2 matches 7 bases. Germline V lookup: CDR1 MDHEN, CDR2 SYDVKM. Trimming removed 1 base from V and 8 bases from J; junction bases left unmatched: 10. This CDR3 is 16 amino acids long. The CDR3 loop is CASSLLGEGKSGELFF. DNA for the CDR3: TGTGCCAGCAGTTTATTGGGGGAGGGGAAATCAGGGGAGCTGTTTTTT.

The chain couples TRBV6-6 to TRBJ2-5, with a weak D call TRBD2 (5 bases). V lost 2 bases and J lost 5, with 15 bases in between. From germline, CDR1 is MNHNY and CDR2 SVGAGI (reference sequence). This CDR3 has 15 amino acids. This chain's CDR3 is CASSYASGSIETQYF. The CDR3 nucleotides read TGTGCCAGCAGTTACGCCAGCGGAAGTATCGAGACCCAGTACTTC.

The chain couples TRBV25-1 to TRBJ1-1; 9 nucleotides line up with TRBD1. The V gene's germline CDR1 is MGHDK and CDR2 SYGVNS. This CDR3 spans 15 amino acids. V was clipped by 4 bases and J by 6 bases; unmatched bases: 9. CDR3 protein: CASSGDPGQGAEAFF. CDR3 nucleotide sequence: TGTGCCAGCAGTGGCGACCCGGGACAGGGCGCTGAAGCTTTCTTT.

V gene TRBV4-1 combines with J gene TRBJ2-1; 11 positions agree with TRBD2. This CDR3 spans 15 amino acids. V dropped 1 base and J dropped 9; count of bases not matched to a gene: 5. Germline V gene sequence: CDR1 MGHRA, CDR2 YSYEKL. The CDR3 reads CASSQVWLAGGEQFF. CDR3 DNA sequence: TGCGCCAGCAGCCAAGTGTGGCTAGCGGGAGGTGAGCAGTTCTTC.

This chain connects TRBV19 to TRBJ2-5; 8 bases fit TRBD1. The CDR3 is made up of 14 amino acids. The J segment lost 6 bases and the V segment lost 6 bases, leaving 9 bases of the junction unmatched. Germline V gene data show CDR1 as LNHDA and CDR2 as SQIVND (reference sequence). CDR3 sequence (DNA): TGTGCCAGTAGCCTGCAGGGGGCGAGAAAGACCCAGTACTTC. This sequence encodes CASSLQGARKTQYF.

This clone was detected only once. The chain uses TRBV10-3 and TRBJ1-1; D is uncertain. The V end was cut by 4 bases, the J end by 3 bases, with 12 bases between. CDR3 length: 14 amino acids. The germline V gene encodes CDR1 ENHRY and CDR2 SYGVKD. The CDR3 spells CAISGRGSDTEAFF. Here the CDR3 DNA reads TGTGCCATCAGTGGACGGGGATCGGACACTGAAGCTTTCTTT.

V usage is TRBV3-1 (or the pseudogene TRBV3-2) and J usage is TRBJ2-7, with D tentatively TRBD1 (7 bases). The CDR3 sequence is 16 residues long. Trimming took 7 bases from V and 6 from J, leaving 25 bases between them. Looked up from germline, CDR1 is LGHDT and CDR2 is YNNKEL (reference sequence). CDR3 protein: CASTPTPSRQGGEQYF. For the CDR3, the DNA is TGTGCCAGCACCCCTACTCCCTCAAGACAGGGAGGCGAGCAGTACTTC.

The chain uses TRBV2 and TRBJ1-5; tentative D call: TRBD1 (5 bases). Per germline, CDR1 SNHLY and CDR2 FYNNEI. This CDR3 is 16 amino acids long. The ends were cut back, 5 bases at V and 0 bases at J, with 14 bases in the middle. Here the CDR3 DNA reads TGTGCCAGCAGTAGGGAGGGGCCTCATAGCAATCAGCCCCAGCATTTT. Translation: CASSREGPHSNQPQHF.

CDR3 bases: TGTGCCAGCAGTTTATGGGGGACAGGGGGCTTCTACGAGCAGTACTTC. Its translation is CASSLWGTGGFYEQYF. The J gene is TRBJ2-7, the V gene TRBV27; TRBD1 agrees at 12 bases. Per the germline V gene, CDR1 is MNHEY and CDR2 is SMNVEV (reference sequence). This CDR3 comprises 16 residues. Germline trimming cut 1 base from V and 3 bases from J; bases unmatched to any gene: 4.

The rearrangement links TRBV2 to TRBJ2-5; TRBD1 matches at 11 bases. The germline V gene encodes CDR1 SNHLY and CDR2 FYNNEI. The CDR3 is 14 amino acids. Trimming took 8 bases from V and 5 from J; bases not matched to a gene: 7. The chain's CDR3 is CASRGQGARETQYF. CDR3 sequence (DNA): TGTGCCAGCCGAGGACAGGGGGCACGGGAGACCCAGTACTTC.

This rearrangement joins TRBV3-1 (or the pseudogene TRBV3-2) to TRBJ1-2; D is ambiguous. V was pared by 4 bases and J by 4 bases, with 10 bases between. The CDR3 is 13 residues long. Germline V gives CDR1 LGHDT, CDR2 YNNKEL (reference sequence). The CDR3 nucleotides are TGTGCCAGCAGCCGGAGTAGTTCCTATGGCTACACCTTC. This translates into CASSRSSSYGYTF.

The rearrangement links TRBV6-5 to TRBJ2-1; 7 positions match TRBD2. V was pared by 5 bases and J by 4 bases, with 2 bases of the junction left unmatched. The CDR3 consists of 13 residues. Germline V gives CDR1 MNHEY, CDR2 SVGAGI. The CDR3 DNA reads as TGTGCCAGCAGTCGGGGGGTTTACAATGAGCAGTTCTTC. Protein product: CASSRGVYNEQFF.

This clone was detected a few times. J is TRBJ1-1 and V is TRBV7-8; D is perhaps TRBD1 (5 bases). Germline V gene lookup returns CDR1 SGHVS and CDR2 FQNEAQ. CDR3 length: 13 residues. V lost 5 bases to trimming and J lost 3 bases, with 10 bases between them. CDR3 in DNA: TGTGCCAGCAGCCGCAGGGTTGACACTGAAGCTTTCTTT. Protein: CASSRRVDTEAFF.